This T cell receptor beta chain came from a study of somatic mutations in cytotoxic T cells in rheumatoid arthritis. On this clone itself: Its antigen is unknown.

Assay: immunoSEQ multiplex PCR; the TCRdb copy retains only in-frame clones and omits some. The sample shows 9,400 or so clones, around 75% of them seen only once. The CDR3 consists of 14 residues. The germline V and J ends were trimmed by 5 bases and 1 base, with 12 bases remaining between them. The V gene's germline CDR1 is SGHVS and CDR2 FQNEAQ. Study conclusions and caveats: Nobody knew which antigens the expanded CD8+ clones targeted.

Sample: CD8+ T cells sorted from blood. The rearrangement links TRBV7-8 to TRBJ2-7, with D possibly TRBD2 on 6 matching bases. The receptor comes from a woman in her forties or fifties in good health. The CDR3 region has the DNA TGTGCCAGCAGCCTCCGGGACTGGTCCTACGAGCAGTACTTC. This gives the protein CASSLRDWSYEQYF.